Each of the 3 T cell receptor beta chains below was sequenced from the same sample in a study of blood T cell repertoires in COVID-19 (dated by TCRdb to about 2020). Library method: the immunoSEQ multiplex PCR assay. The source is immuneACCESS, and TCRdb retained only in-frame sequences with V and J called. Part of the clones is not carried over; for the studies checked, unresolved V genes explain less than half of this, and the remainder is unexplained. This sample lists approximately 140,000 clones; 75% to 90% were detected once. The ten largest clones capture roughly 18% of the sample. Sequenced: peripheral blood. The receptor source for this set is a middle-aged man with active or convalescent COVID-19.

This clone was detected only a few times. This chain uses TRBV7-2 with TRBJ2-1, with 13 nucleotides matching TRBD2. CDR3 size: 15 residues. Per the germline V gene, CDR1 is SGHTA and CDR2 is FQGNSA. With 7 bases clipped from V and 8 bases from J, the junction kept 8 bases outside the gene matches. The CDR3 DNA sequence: TGTGCCAGCACTCCGGGACTAGCGGGAAGGGATGAGCAGTTCTTC. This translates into CASTPGLAGRDEQFF.

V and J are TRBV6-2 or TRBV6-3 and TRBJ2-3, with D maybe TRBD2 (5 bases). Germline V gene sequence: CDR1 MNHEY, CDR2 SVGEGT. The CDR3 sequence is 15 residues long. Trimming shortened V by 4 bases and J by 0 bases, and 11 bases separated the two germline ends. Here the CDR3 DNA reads TGTGCCAGCAGTTCCGGGATGTTGAGCACAGATACGCAGTATTTT. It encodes CASSSGMLSTDTQYF.

CDR3 loop: CASSVRDRGLLGYTF. Here the CDR3 DNA reads TGTGCCAGTAGTGTCCGGGACAGGGGGCTCCTTGGCTACACCTTC. This chain uses TRBV19 with TRBJ1-2; 12 nucleotides align to TRBD1. This CDR3 has 15 amino acids. J was trimmed by 7 bases and V by 5 bases; bases with no gene match: 8. Per the germline V gene, CDR1 is LNHDA and CDR2 is SQIVND (reference sequence).